One and the same sample provided the 29 T cell receptor beta chains below, sequenced in a study of T cell changes during pregnancy in multiple sclerosis. Only in-frame clones appear in the TCRdb table, and some are missing; sequencing was by immunoSEQ multiplex PCR. The data show some 64,000 clones, roughly 91% seen once. Sequenced here: peripheral blood, sampled in the second trimester of pregnancy. These receptors all stem from a female donor in good health, enrolled as a control in a pregnancy study.

The V and J genes are TRBV11-2 and TRBJ2-7; maybe TRBD1 (6 bases). The germline V gene has CDR1 SGHAT and CDR2 FQNNGV. V was clipped by 5 bases and J by 0 bases, with 8 bases between them. This CDR3 has 13 residues. The CDR3 spells CASSTGFSYEQYF. In DNA, the CDR3 is TGTGCCAGCAGCACAGGGTTCTCCTACGAGCAGTACTTC.

CDR3 nucleotide sequence: TGTGCCACCAGCAGGGGTACCGGGAGCCACACTGAAGCTTTCTTT. Translation: CATSRGTGSHTEAFF. The chain joins TRBV15 to TRBJ1-1; no clear D. Per germline, CDR1 LNHNV and CDR2 YYDKDF (reference sequence). V lost 3 bases to trimming and J lost 3 bases, with 14 bases between them. The CDR3 sequence is 15 residues long.

CDR3 in DNA: TGTGCCAGCGGGGTAGTGGCTAGCGGAAGCTACAATGAGCAGTTCTTC. Its translation is CASGVVASGSYNEQFF. The chain joins TRBV28 to TRBJ2-1; 7 bases are a match to TRBD2. The CDR3 runs 16 residues. Germline CDR1 and CDR2: MDHEN and SYDVKM. V lost 8 bases, J lost 3 bases, and 13 bases stayed unmatched.

V gene TRBV25-1 combines with J gene TRBJ2-4; a weak D match, TRBD2 (5 bases). Germline CDR1 MGHDK, CDR2 SYGVNS. The V end lost 5 bases, the J end lost 0 bases, and 14 bases lay between the germline ends. The CDR3 runs 16 residues. DNA of the CDR3: TGTGCCAGCAGTTCCCGAGGAGGTGTAGCCAAAAACATTCAGTACTTC. Translating it yields CASSSRGGVAKNIQYF.

The chain carries TRBV6-4 and TRBJ2-1; 10 bases are a match to TRBD2. The trim removed 6 bases at V and 3 bases at J, leaving 5 bases unmatched. Per germline, CDR1 MRHNA and CDR2 SNTAGT. This CDR3 has 15 amino acids. For the CDR3, the DNA is TGTGCCAGCAGCGCCGGGACTAGCGACTACAATGAGCAGTTCTTC. It yields the protein CASSAGTSDYNEQFF.

This chain joins TRBV10-3 and TRBJ1-2, with D maybe TRBD1 (6 bases). Germline values: CDR1 ENHRY, CDR2 SYGVKD. Between the trimmed V and J ends, which lost 6 bases and 5 bases, there was a span of 19 bases. The CDR3 totals 15 residues. The CDR3 here is CAIRPQDRLSYGYTF. In DNA form, the CDR3 reads TGTGCCATCAGGCCCCAAGACAGGTTGAGTTATGGCTACACCTTC.

This chain connects TRBV19 to TRBJ2-2, with 7 bases lining up with TRBD2. Germline V lookup: CDR1 LNHDA, CDR2 SQIVND (reference sequence). The CDR3 contains 16 residues. After removal of 6 bases from V and 2 bases from J, the junction contained 9 bases not matched to a gene. The CDR3 here is CASSDLAGANTGELFF. For the CDR3, the DNA is TGTGCCAGTAGCGATTTAGCGGGCGCAAACACCGGGGAGCTGTTTTTT.

V is TRBV2 and J is TRBJ1-2, with TRBD1 matching over 8 bases. Trimming cost V 2 bases and J 6 bases; bases outside gene matches: 8. CDR3 length equals 15 residues. Germline CDR1 and CDR2: SNHLY and FYNNEI. CDR3 in DNA: TGTGCCAGCAGTGAACAGGGGGCGGTAAGGGATGGCTACACCTTC. This encodes CASSEQGAVRDGYTF.

This clone was seen a few times. The gene calls are TRBV4-1 and TRBJ1-2; D gene uncertain. The V gene's germline CDR1 is MGHRA and CDR2 YSYEKL. The CDR3 spans 15 residues. Trimming stripped 4 bases from V and 3 bases from J, with 15 bases between. This CDR3 is CASSLRVEIHYGYTF. As DNA, the CDR3 is TGCGCCAGCAGCCTTAGAGTAGAGATCCACTATGGCTACACCTTC.

V usage is TRBV6-5 and J usage is TRBJ1-1; 9 bases map to TRBD1. The CDR3 consists of 15 residues. Germline-derived CDR1 and CDR2 are MNHEY and SVGAGI. With 2 bases clipped from V and 5 bases from J, the junction kept 6 bases outside the gene matches. The CDR3 DNA follows: TGTGCCAGCAGTTACACAGGGGGCGCGTATACTGAAGCTTTCTTT. Its translation: CASSYTGGAYTEAFF.

This clone was seen just once. The chain employs TRBV5-1 and TRBJ2-4; D gene uncertain. Germline CDR1 and CDR2: SGHRS and YFSETQ. V lost 3 bases, J lost 0 bases, and 13 bases lay in between. CDR3 length: 16 amino acids. CDR3 region: CASSYDSSLAKNIQYF. Written as DNA, the CDR3 is TGCGCCAGCAGCTATGACTCGAGCCTAGCCAAAAACATTCAGTACTTC.

The V gene is TRBV28, the J gene TRBJ1-5; the D gene is possibly TRBD1 (5 bases). The CDR3 runs 14 residues. Trimming removed 2 bases from V and 11 bases from J, with 16 bases in between. Germline CDR1 is MDHEN and CDR2 is SYDVKM. CDR3 loop: CASSLRGGSVAQHF. CDR3 nucleotide sequence: TGTGCCAGCAGTTTACGGGGGGGGTCGGTGGCCCAGCATTTT.

The chain carries TRBV19 and TRBJ1-4; no clear D. The germline V gene encodes CDR1 LNHDA and CDR2 SQIVND (reference sequence). Trimming took 6 bases from V and 0 from J, leaving 11 bases between them. There are 15 residues in the CDR3. The CDR3 nucleotides read TGTGCCAGTAGACCTCGGGGTGCAACTAATGAAAAACTGTTTTTT. Its translation is CASRPRGATNEKLFF.

The chain has TRBV28 and TRBJ2-1; TRBD2 aligns across 14 bases. V lost 3 bases, J lost 0 bases, and 22 bases stayed unmatched. Germline loops: CDR1 MDHEN, CDR2 SYDVKM. The CDR3 consists of 24 residues. This chain's CDR3 is CASSFRGRRETSGRANRSYNEQFF. In DNA, the CDR3 is TGTGCCAGCAGTTTTAGAGGGCGACGGGAGACTAGCGGGAGGGCCAATCGCTCCTACAATGAGCAGTTCTTC.

Only a few counts were recorded for this clone. The CDR3 reads CASGDKSYEQYF. The CDR3 DNA sequence: TGTGCCAGTGGGGACAAATCCTACGAGCAGTACTTC. The chain carries TRBV19 and TRBJ2-7; a possible D gene is TRBD1 (6 bases). CDR1 and CDR2 from the germline V gene are LNHDA and SQIVND (reference sequence). The CDR3 runs to 12 residues. Between the trimmed V and J ends, which lost 8 bases and 1 base, there was a span of 9 bases. Drawing the rest from reference TRBV19 and TRBJ2-7, the complete variable domain is DGGITQSPKYLFRKEGQNVTLSCEQNLNHDAMYWYRQDPGQGLRLIYYSQIVNDFQKGDIAEGYSVSREKKESFPLTVTSAQKNPTAFYLCASGDKSYEQYFGPGTRLTVT.

V is TRBV10-3 and J is TRBJ1-2; 9 bases are a match to TRBD1. Per germline, CDR1 ENHRY and CDR2 SYGVKD. Losses at the gene ends were 6 bases for V and 0 bases for J; bases not matched to a gene: 5. This CDR3 has 15 residues. The CDR3 loop reads CAISVDRGTNYGYTF. CDR3 nucleotide sequence: TGTGCCATCAGCGTGGACAGGGGCACTAACTATGGCTACACCTTC.

This clone was counted only a few times. The rearrangement uses TRBV7-6 and TRBJ1-1, with TRBD1 identical over 7 bases. CDR1 SGHVS and CDR2 FNYEAQ come from the germline V gene. Unmatched junction bases numbered 8, after V lost 4 bases and J lost 3 bases. The CDR3 sequence is 15 residues long. CDR3: CASSSSLGGDTEAFF. The CDR3 DNA sequence: TGTGCCAGCAGCTCATCTCTAGGGGGCGACACTGAAGCTTTCTTT.

The chain combines TRBV6-1 with TRBJ2-2; a weak D match, TRBD1 (6 bases). Trimming removed 7 bases at V and 3 bases at J, with 12 bases between. This CDR3 has 14 amino acids. The V gene's germline CDR1 is MNHNS and CDR2 SASEGT. The CDR3 region is CASNPGVDTGELFF. The CDR3 DNA follows: TGTGCCAGCAACCCAGGGGTAGACACCGGGGAGCTGTTTTTT.

The chain combines TRBV4-1 with TRBJ1-1, with D maybe TRBD1 (5 bases). This CDR3 is 16 amino acids long. Per germline, CDR1 MGHRA and CDR2 YSYEKL. V shed 0 bases and J shed 4 bases, with 15 bases lying between them. The CDR3: CASSQDLGGFSTEAFF. The CDR3, as DNA: TGCGCCAGCAGCCAAGATCTCGGGGGGTTCTCCACTGAAGCTTTCTTT.

The V gene is TRBV10-3, the J gene TRBJ2-1; 8 nucleotides line up with TRBD2. The CDR3 is 15 amino acids. Germline V gene sequence: CDR1 ENHRY, CDR2 SYGVKD. The V and J ends lost 7 bases and 5 bases, in that order; junction bases with no gene match: 10. The CDR3 spells CAITGTSGGHNEQFF. The DNA of the CDR3 is TGTGCCATCACCGGAACTAGCGGAGGACACAATGAGCAGTTCTTC.

The V call is TRBV5-1, the J call TRBJ2-7; 7 positions match TRBD1. Germline loops: CDR1 SGHRS, CDR2 YFSETQ. This CDR3 has 14 residues. The V gene end was trimmed by 4 bases and the J gene end by 6 bases; junction bases not matched to a gene: 10. In DNA form, the CDR3 reads TGCGCCAGCAGCAAGGAGCAAGGGGGCGGCGAGCAGTACTTC. It encodes CASSKEQGGGEQYF.

The chain carries TRBV10-1 and TRBJ2-3; the D is unclear. Trimming left V 4 bases short and J 6 bases short, with 17 bases between. Germline V gene sequence: CDR1 WNHNN, CDR2 SYGVQD (reference sequence). This CDR3 spans 15 amino acids. The CDR3 loop reads CASSGHRLPVDTQYF. CDR3 sequence (DNA): TGCGCCAGCAGTGGTCATCGCCTACCGGTGGATACGCAGTATTTT.

The chain is built from TRBV30 and TRBJ1-1; TRBD1 agrees at 9 bases. This CDR3 has 13 residues. Germline V CDR1 and CDR2: GTSNPN, SVGIG (reference sequence). V lost 3 bases and J lost 4; bases outside the gene matches: 3. The CDR3 region has the DNA TGTGCCTGGAGGGACAGGGGAAGCACTGAAGCTTTCTTT. Its protein product is CAWRDRGSTEAFF.

The chain joins TRBV4-1 to TRBJ2-1; TRBD2 matches at 7 bases. The V and J ends lost 1 base and 0 bases, in that order; junction bases with no gene match: 0. The CDR3 has 15 residues. Germline lookup yields CDR1 MGHRA and CDR2 YSYEKL. The CDR3 spells CASSQGTSSYNEQFF. Here the CDR3 DNA reads TGCGCCAGCAGCCAAGGGACTAGCTCCTACAATGAGCAGTTCTTC.

The sample holds a few counts of this clone. V is TRBV7-9 and J is TRBJ1-2; 7 bases fit TRBD1. CDR1 and CDR2 from the germline V gene are SEHNR and FQNEAQ (reference sequence). The CDR3 length is 16 residues. Losses at the gene ends were 5 bases for V and 2 bases for J; bases not matched to a gene: 11. CDR3 region: CASSVTGTEGNYGYTF. In DNA form, the CDR3 reads TGTGCCAGCAGCGTAACCGGGACAGAGGGCAACTATGGCTACACCTTC. Variable domain in full (rest from reference TRBV7-9 and TRBJ1-2): DTGVSQNPRHKITKRGQNVTFRCDPISEHNRLYWYRQTLGQGPEFLTYFQNEAQLEKSRLLSDRFSAERPKGSFSTLEIQRTEQGDSAMYLCASSVTGTEGNYGYTFGSGTRLTVV.

The rearrangement joins TRBV10-3 to TRBJ2-1, with 9 bases fitting TRBD2. This CDR3 is 13 amino acids long. J was trimmed by 5 bases and V by 4 bases; bases with no gene match: 0. Per germline, CDR1 ENHRY and CDR2 SYGVKD. CDR3 DNA sequence: TGTGCCATCAGTGGGACTAGCGACAATGAGCAGTTCTTC. Protein product: CAISGTSDNEQFF.

CDR3 nucleotide sequence: TGTGCCAGCAGCTTCGGGGCGGGGGCCTACGAGCAGTACTTC. Amino acids: CASSFGAGAYEQYF. The chain links TRBV5-5 to TRBJ2-7; 7 bases map to TRBD2. With 2 bases clipped from V and 2 bases from J, the junction kept 4 bases outside the gene matches. CDR1 and CDR2 (germline): SGHKS, YYEKEE (reference sequence). The length of the CDR3 is 14 residues. The whole variable domain, filled in from reference TRBV5-5 and TRBJ2-7, reads DAGVTQSPTHLIKTRGQQVTLRCSPISGHKSVSWYQQVLGQGPQFIFQYYEKEERGRGNFPDRFSARQFPNYSSELNVNALLLGDSALYLCASSFGAGAYEQYFGPGTRLTVT.

The V and J genes are TRBV19 and TRBJ2-3; D unresolved. This CDR3 has 18 residues. Germline CDR1 is LNHDA and CDR2 is SQIVND (reference sequence). Trimming left V 0 bases short and J 2 bases short, with 18 bases between. As DNA, the CDR3 is TGTGCCAGTAGTATAGATCTGGAGTCATCGACGTACACAGATACGCAGTATTTT. This translates into CASSIDLESSTYTDTQYF.

The chain carries TRBV28 and TRBJ1-2; weak D call: TRBD1 (5 bases). Between the trimmed V and J ends, which lost 6 bases and 6 bases, there was a span of 17 bases. The germline V gene has CDR1 MDHEN and CDR2 SYDVKM. The CDR3 runs to 14 residues. This CDR3 is CASRPSVLRDGYTF. DNA for the CDR3: TGTGCCAGCAGGCCGTCGGTACTCAGGGATGGCTACACCTTC.